A selection of T cell receptor beta chains follows, all from one sample in a study of neoadjuvant anti-PD-1 for oral cavity cancer. This table comes from immunoSEQ multiplex PCR, and its TCRdb copy is limited to in-frame clones, with some not included. In the table there are 7,000 or so clones, around 46% of which are singletons. This sample comprised tumor tissue, obtained before nivolumab (anti-PD-1) treatment. The receptors here all came from a person aged 35-80 years with oral cavity squamous cell carcinoma. The CDR3 runs from the conserved cysteine through the conserved F or W. Each record gives: D gene, CDR3 length, J gene, V gene, clone size, CDR3 protein, CDR3 DNA. D genes are given only for firm matches. Clone sizes are given selectively: once, few, many, or a class where the clone is expanded.

NA 17 TRBJ1-5 TRBV2 few CASSEASGRSINQPQHF TGTGCCAGCAGTGAAGCGTCAGGCCGCTCCATCAATCAGCCCCAGCATTTT
NA 16 TRBJ2-2 TRBV19 NA CASRPLANANTGELFF TGTGCCAGTAGGCCCCTAGCGAACGCGAACACCGGGGAGCTGTTTTTT
NA 13 TRBJ1-5 TRBV6-1 few CATFPGMDQPQHF TGTGCCACCTTCCCGGGAATGGATCAGCCCCAGCATTTT
TRBD2 12 TRBJ2-7 TRBV28 NA CASKGLAGEQYF TGTGCCAGCAAGGGACTAGCGGGAGAGCAGTACTTC
TRBD1 15 TRBJ2-3 TRBV7-6 few CASSGRQGRTDTQYF TGTGCCAGCAGCGGGCGACAGGGGCGCACAGATACGCAGTATTTT
NA 14 TRBJ1-1 TRBV5-5 NA CASSLRPMNTEAFF TGTGCCAGCAGCTTGAGGCCTATGAACACTGAAGCTTTCTTT
NA 13 TRBJ2-2 TRBV6-5 few CASSYVRAGELFF TGTGCCAGCAGTTACGTTCGAGCTGGGGAGCTGTTTTTT
NA 14 TRBJ1-5 TRBV28 NA CASSFLGPWQPQHF TGTGCCAGCAGTTTCCTGGGACCGTGGCAGCCCCAGCATTTT
NA 16 TRBJ2-5 TRBV9 NA CASSVGASLGEETQYF TGTGCCAGCAGCGTAGGGGCTAGCTTGGGCGAAGAGACCCAGTACTTC
NA 15 TRBJ1-2 TRBV7-8 NA CASSLERQLNYGYTF TGTGCCAGCAGCTTAGAACGGCAGCTGAACTATGGCTACACCTTC
NA 14 TRBJ2-2 TRBV25-1 NA CASRDRGVAGELFF TGTGCCAGCAGGGACCGGGGAGTAGCCGGGGAGCTGTTTTTT
TRBD1 15 TRBJ2-7 TRBV10-2 NA CASSESNRGIYEQYF TGCGCCAGCAGTGAGTCGAACAGGGGGATCTACGAGCAGTACTTC
TRBD2 16 TRBJ2-3 TRBV19 NA CASRDRAGGITDTQYF TGTGCCAGTAGAGATAGAGCGGGAGGCATAACAGATACGCAGTATTTT
NA 16 TRBJ2-5 TRBV19 few CASTRDPGSAIKTQYF TGTGCCAGTACTAGGGACCCGGGCTCGGCGATAAAGACCCAGTACTTC
NA 13 TRBJ1-2 TRBV6-1 NA CASKGLANYGYTF TGTGCCAGCAAAGGGTTAGCTAACTATGGCTACACCTTC
NA 13 TRBJ1-5 TRBV25-1 few CASSKQGDQPQHF TGTGCCAGCAGCAAACAGGGCGATCAGCCCCAGCATTTT
TRBD1 14 TRBJ2-3 TRBV5-1 NA CASSFGQGTDTQYF TGCGCCAGCAGCTTTGGACAGGGCACAGATACGCAGTATTTT
TRBD1 15 TRBJ2-2 TRBV27 NA CASRSWDRSTGELFF TGTGCCAGCAGGTCTTGGGACAGGTCCACCGGGGAGCTGTTTTTT
NA 13 TRBJ2-6 TRBV10-3 NA CAITGSGANVLTF TGTGCCATCACAGGGTCTGGGGCCAACGTCCTGACTTTC
NA 14 TRBJ1-2 TRBV9 few CASSVDQGYYGYTF TGTGCCAGCAGCGTAGACCAGGGGTACTATGGCTACACCTTC
NA 11 TRBJ1-2 TRBV19 few CASSIRGGYTF TGTGCCAGTAGTATCAGGGGTGGCTACACCTTC
TRBD2 19 TRBJ2-1 TRBV28 NA CASSSVRGLAGASYNEQFF TGTGCCAGCAGCAGCGTGAGGGGACTAGCGGGAGCTTCGTACAATGAGCAGTTCTTC
NA 18 TRBJ2-6 TRBV7-9 few CASSLGRNPSAGANVLTF TGTGCCAGCAGCTTAGGCAGAAACCCTAGTGCCGGGGCCAACGTCCTGACTTTC
TRBD1 18 TRBJ2-6 TRBV18 NA CASSRPGQVVSGANVLTF TGTGCCAGCTCACGGCCGGGACAGGTAGTCTCTGGGGCCAACGTCCTGACTTTC
TRBD2 14 TRBJ2-7 TRBV11-2 NA CASSRTSGAYEQYF TGTGCCAGCAGCCGCACTAGCGGCGCCTACGAGCAGTACTTC
NA 13 TRBJ1-1 TRBV6-1 large CASSGLRGTEAFF TGTGCCAGCAGCGGACTCAGGGGTACTGAAGCTTTCTTT
TRBD2 14 TRBJ2-7 TRBV7-9 NA CASSPRDYTYEQYF TGTGCCAGCAGCCCCCGGGACTATACTTACGAGCAGTACTTC
TRBD2 14 TRBJ2-7 TRBV11-2 NA CASSQLAGLYEQYF TGTGCCAGCAGCCAACTAGCGGGTTTATACGAGCAGTACTTC
NA 16 TRBJ1-5 TRBV5-5 NA CASSLDGLYSNQPQHF TGTGCCAGCAGCTTGGATGGACTGTATAGCAATCAGCCCCAGCATTTT
NA 14 TRBJ2-5 TRBV21-1 NA CASSIWLREETQYF TGTGCCAGCAGCATTTGGCTGAGGGAGGAGACCCAGTACTTC
NA 15 TRBJ2-7 TRBV11-2 NA CASSQTDGFTYEQYF TGTGCCAGCAGCCAGACGGACGGGTTCACATACGAGCAGTACTTC